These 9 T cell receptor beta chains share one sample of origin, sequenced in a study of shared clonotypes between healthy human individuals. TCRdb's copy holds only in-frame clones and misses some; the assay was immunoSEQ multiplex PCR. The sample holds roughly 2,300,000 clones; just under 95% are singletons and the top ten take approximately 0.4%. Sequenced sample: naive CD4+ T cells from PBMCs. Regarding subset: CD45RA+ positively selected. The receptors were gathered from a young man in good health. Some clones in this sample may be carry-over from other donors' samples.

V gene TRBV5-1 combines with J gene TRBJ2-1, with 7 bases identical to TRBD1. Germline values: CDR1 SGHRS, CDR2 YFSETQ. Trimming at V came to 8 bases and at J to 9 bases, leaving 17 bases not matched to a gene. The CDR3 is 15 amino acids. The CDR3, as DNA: TGCGCCAGTATCCCTGGGGTACAGGGGCCCGCTGAGCAGTTCTTC. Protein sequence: CASIPGVQGPAEQFF.

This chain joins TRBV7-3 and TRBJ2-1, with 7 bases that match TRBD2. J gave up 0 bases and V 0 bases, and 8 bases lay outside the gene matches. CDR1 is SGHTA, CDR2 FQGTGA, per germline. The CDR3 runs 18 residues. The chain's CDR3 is CASSLTGNGRSSYNEQFF. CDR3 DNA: TGTGCCAGCAGCTTAACGGGTAACGGGAGGAGCTCCTACAATGAGCAGTTCTTC.

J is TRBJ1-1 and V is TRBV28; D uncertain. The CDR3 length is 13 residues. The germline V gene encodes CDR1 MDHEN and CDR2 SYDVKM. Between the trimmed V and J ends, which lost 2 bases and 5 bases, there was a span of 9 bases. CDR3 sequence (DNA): TGTGCCAGCAGTTTAGGTTACCGGACTGAAGCTTTCTTT. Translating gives CASSLGYRTEAFF.

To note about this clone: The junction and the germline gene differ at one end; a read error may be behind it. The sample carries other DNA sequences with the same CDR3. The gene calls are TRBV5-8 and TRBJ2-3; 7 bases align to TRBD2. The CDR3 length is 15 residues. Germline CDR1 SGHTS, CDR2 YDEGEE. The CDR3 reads CASSLGGRGTDTQYF. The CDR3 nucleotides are TGTGCCAGCAGTTTGGGGGGGAGAGGGACAGATACGCAGTATTTT.

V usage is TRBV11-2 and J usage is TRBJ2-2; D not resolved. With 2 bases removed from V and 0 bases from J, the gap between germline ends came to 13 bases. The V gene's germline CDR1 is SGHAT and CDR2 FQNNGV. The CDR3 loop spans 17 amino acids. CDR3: CASSLFIGRSNTGELFF. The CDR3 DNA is TGTGCCAGCAGCTTATTTATCGGCAGATCGAACACCGGGGAGCTGTTTTTT.

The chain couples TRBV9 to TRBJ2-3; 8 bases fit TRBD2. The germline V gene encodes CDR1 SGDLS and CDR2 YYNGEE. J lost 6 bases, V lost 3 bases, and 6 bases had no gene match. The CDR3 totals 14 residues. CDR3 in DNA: TGTGCCAGCAGCGCGAGCGGGAGCGCGGATACGCAGTATTTT. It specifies CASSASGSADTQYF.

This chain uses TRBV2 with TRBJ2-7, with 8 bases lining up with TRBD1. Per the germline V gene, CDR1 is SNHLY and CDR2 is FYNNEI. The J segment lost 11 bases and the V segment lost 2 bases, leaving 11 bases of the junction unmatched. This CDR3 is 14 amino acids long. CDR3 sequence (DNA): TGTGCCAGCAGTGAATCAGGGGGCAAACTCCGGGAGTACTTC. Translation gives CASSESGGKLREYF.

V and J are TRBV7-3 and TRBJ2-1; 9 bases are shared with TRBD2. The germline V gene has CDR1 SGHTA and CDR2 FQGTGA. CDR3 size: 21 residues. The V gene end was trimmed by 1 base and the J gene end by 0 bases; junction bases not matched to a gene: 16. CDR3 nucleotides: TGTGCCAGCAGCTTAATGGTCTGGCGGGAGGGCCTATTAAGCTCCTACAATGAGCAGTTCTTC. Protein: CASSLMVWREGLLSSYNEQFF. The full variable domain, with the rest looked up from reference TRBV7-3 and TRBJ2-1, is GAGVSQTPSNKVTEKGKYVELRCDPISGHTALYWYRQSLGQGPEFLIYFQGTGAADDSGLPNDRFFAVRPEGSVSTLKIQRTERGDSAVYLCASSLMVWREGLLSSYNEQFFGPGTRLTVL.

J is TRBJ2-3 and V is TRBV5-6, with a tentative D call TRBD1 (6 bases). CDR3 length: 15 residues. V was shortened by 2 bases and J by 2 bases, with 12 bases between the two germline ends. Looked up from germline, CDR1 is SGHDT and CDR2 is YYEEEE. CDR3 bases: TGTGCCAGCAGCTTAGGGACACTTCTCACAGATACGCAGTATTTT. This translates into CASSLGTLLTDTQYF.